The 15 T cell receptor beta chains presented below share a single source sample, sequenced in a study of cytomegalovirus exposure and HLA in healthy donors. The PCR used 60 Vbeta and 13 Jbeta primers. The data were produced by immunoSEQ multiplex PCR, yet TCRdb's version contains in-frame clones alone and is incomplete. The table has fewer than 200,000 clones, 70% to 85% seen once; the top ten hold approximately 1.2%. The sequencing sample was made of PBMCs. Source of these receptors: a girl under 10 years old in good health and CMV-seropositive.

This clone was counted once. The genes are TRBV5-1 and TRBJ2-1, with a tentative D call TRBD2 (6 bases). Trimming removed 2 bases from V and 7 bases from J, with 13 bases in between. This CDR3 has 14 amino acids. Looked up from germline, CDR1 is SGHRS and CDR2 is YFSETQ. DNA for the CDR3: TGCGCCAGCAGCTTTGGGCAGGAGGGGAATGAGCAGTTCTTC. This sequence encodes CASSFGQEGNEQFF.

This clone was recorded only once. The J gene is TRBJ1-2, the V gene TRBV21-1. TRBV21-1 is described as a pseudogene. This CDR3 spans 15 amino acids. The CDR3 reads CASSKGGGIRRGYTF. In DNA, the CDR3 is TGTGCCAGCAGCAAAGGCGGAGGAATTAGGAGGGGCTACACCTTC.

The rearrangement uses TRBV7-2 and TRBJ1-1; D remains ambiguous. The V gene's germline CDR1 is SGHTA and CDR2 FQGNSA. This CDR3 contains 16 residues. Trimming cost V 4 bases and J 0 bases, with 15 bases left between them. The CDR3 region is CASSYGGLIMNTEAFF. The CDR3 DNA sequence: TGTGCCAGCAGCTACGGCGGCCTCATCATGAACACTGAAGCTTTCTTT.

V usage is TRBV5-1 and J usage is TRBJ2-7; 11 nucleotides line up with TRBD1. V trimming: 4 bases; J trimming: 1 base; junction bases outside the gene matches: 7. Germline loops: CDR1 SGHRS, CDR2 YFSETQ. The CDR3 is made up of 16 amino acids. CDR3 coding DNA: TGCGCCAGCAGCCCGCCCGGGACAGGGGGGTCCTACGAGCAGTACTTC. Its translation: CASSPPGTGGSYEQYF.

The rearrangement links TRBV4-1 to TRBJ1-2; 8 bases are shared with TRBD1. V lost 4 bases to trimming and J lost 0 bases; unmatched junction nucleotides: 7. Germline V gene lookup returns CDR1 MGHRA and CDR2 YSYEKL. The CDR3 is 16 residues long. In nucleotides, the CDR3 is TGCGCCAGCAGCCGAGGACAGGGTTTAGCTAACTATGGCTACACCTTC. Translation: CASSRGQGLANYGYTF.

The chain has TRBV5-1 and TRBJ2-1, with TRBD2 matching 10 bases. The CDR3 runs 16 residues. Germline V lookup: CDR1 SGHRS, CDR2 YFSETQ. Losses at the gene ends were 2 bases for V and 8 bases for J; bases not matched to a gene: 10. The CDR3 sequence: CASSLLSGGQVDEQFF. The DNA for the CDR3 is TGCGCCAGCAGCTTACTTAGCGGGGGGCAGGTTGATGAGCAGTTCTTC.

The DNA of the CDR3 is TGTGCCAGCAGTCCGACAGGGGTAGGGCAGCCCCAGCATTTT. Protein: CASSPTGVGQPQHF. V is TRBV27 and J is TRBJ1-5; TRBD1 aligns across 8 bases. The germline CDR1 and CDR2 sequences are MNHEY and SMNVEV (reference sequence). The CDR3 has 14 residues. Trimming at V came to 5 bases and at J to 7 bases, leaving 7 bases not matched to a gene.

Remarks on this clone: Given the absence of the conserved phenylalanine or tryptophan at the CDR3 end, a read error is likely. The chain combines TRBV5-4 with TRBJ1-1; tentative D call: TRBD1 (6 bases). The CDR3 loop spans 14 amino acids. CDR1 SGHNT and CDR2 YYREEE come from the germline V gene (reference sequence). Trimming stripped 5 bases from V and 0 bases from J, with 11 bases between. The CDR3 nucleotides read TGTGCCAGCAGTCTCGGACAGATGAACACTGAAGCTTTCCTT. Amino acids: CASSLGQMNTEAFL.

A word on this clone: The sample contains more than one DNA sequence encoding this CDR3. The genes are TRBV5-1 and TRBJ2-1; the match to TRBD2 covers 13 bases. There are 17 residues in the CDR3. Germline lookup yields CDR1 SGHRS and CDR2 YFSETQ. V gave up 3 bases and J gave up 3 bases; unmatched junction bases: 6. CDR3 sequence reads: CASSYNGLAGVYNEQFF. DNA for the CDR3: TGCGCCAGCAGCTACAATGGACTAGCGGGAGTCTACAATGAGCAGTTCTTC.

About this clone: Other nucleotide sequences in the sample specify the same CDR3. The J gene is TRBJ2-7, the V gene TRBV27; TRBD1 matches at 7 bases. CDR3 length equals 13 residues. Per germline, CDR1 MNHEY and CDR2 SMNVEV (reference sequence). The V segment lost 6 bases and the J segment 2 bases; nucleotides outside the gene matches: 4. The chain's CDR3 is CASRMGTAYEQYF. CDR3 bases: TGTGCCAGCAGAATGGGGACAGCCTACGAGCAGTACTTC.

The rearrangement joins TRBV12-5 to TRBJ1-2; 7 bases match TRBD1. This CDR3 contains 12 residues. The germline V gene has CDR1 LGHNT and CDR2 FRNRAP. V was clipped by 4 bases and J by 5 bases; unmatched bases: 1. CDR3 sequence (DNA): TGTGCTAGTGGTTCCAGGGGGTATGGCTACACCTTC. Amino acids: CASGSRGYGYTF.

The gene calls are TRBV28 and TRBJ2-5; 11 positions match TRBD2. The CDR3 covers 15 residues. Per the germline V gene, CDR1 is MDHEN and CDR2 is SYDVKM. Unmatched junction bases numbered 6, after V lost 5 bases and J lost 4 bases. CDR3 coding DNA: TGTGCCAGCAGTACTAGCGGGAGTGATTTAGAGACCCAGTACTTC. Encoded protein: CASSTSGSDLETQYF.

The chain couples TRBV4-1 to TRBJ1-2; 7 positions match TRBD1. Trimming at V came to 1 base and at J to 4 bases, leaving 9 bases not matched to a gene. CDR1 is MGHRA, CDR2 YSYEKL, per germline. The length of the CDR3 is 16 residues. CDR3: CASSQVSEGTAYGYTF. For the CDR3, the DNA is TGCGCCAGCAGCCAAGTAAGTGAAGGGACAGCCTATGGCTACACCTTC.

The V call is TRBV15, the J call TRBJ2-2; TRBD1 is a possible D gene (6 bases). The CDR3 runs 16 residues. Germline-derived CDR1 and CDR2 are LNHNV and YYDKDF (reference sequence). Trimming removed 7 bases from V and 7 bases from J, with 22 bases in between. CDR3 residues: CATTPGSRGVIGELFF. DNA of the CDR3: TGTGCCACCACCCCAGGGAGCAGGGGCGTAATCGGGGAGCTGTTTTTT.

The chain joins TRBV6-5 to TRBJ1-5, with a weak D call TRBD1 (5 bases). The CDR3 contains 14 residues. Trimming pared 4 bases from V and 3 bases from J, leaving 10 bases between. Looked up from germline, CDR1 is MNHEY and CDR2 is SVGAGI. The CDR3 DNA sequence: TGTGCCAGCAGTTGGGGCAGGTACAATCAGCCCCAGCATTTT. Amino acid sequence: CASSWGRYNQPQHF.